This TCR beta chain was recorded in a study of shared T cell receptors in the human thymus. Clones were sequenced by immunoSEQ multiplex PCR, and TCRdb holds only the in-frame ones, with some missing. The sample has roughly 710,000 clones; over 75% are singletons. Germline V CDR1 and CDR2: LNHNV, YYDKDF (reference sequence). Unmatched junction bases numbered 13, after V lost 0 bases and J lost 6 bases. This CDR3 comprises 17 residues. This same sample was also part of a study on human thymus T cells. From that study: Healthy Finnish infants undergoing corrective surgery for congenital heart defects were used as donors. Thymus specimens were resections from corrective heart surgery. Seemingly biased V and J gene usage marked thymic and blood repertoires. Thymic repertoires overlap heavily among unrelated individuals, related research has reported.

The specimen was thymocytes. The chain links TRBV15 to TRBJ1-1, with 7 bases identical to TRBD1. The source of this sequence is a girl under three years old with a congenital heart defect. CDR3 sequence (DNA): TGTGCCACCAGCAGAGATGGCCCCCAGGGGGTAAACGCTGAAGCTTTCTTT. Amino acid sequence: CATSRDGPQGVNAEAFF. The full variable domain, in which reference TRBV15 and TRBJ1-1 provide the parts outside the CDR3, is DAMVIQNPRYQVTQFGKPVTLSCSQTLNHNVMYWYQQKSSQAPKLLFHYYDKDFNNEADTPDNFQSRRPNTSFCFLDIRSPGLGDTAMYLCATSRDGPQGVNAEAFFGQGTRLTVV.